A selection of T cell receptor beta chains follows, all from one sample in a study of cytomegalovirus exposure and HLA in healthy donors. Method: immunoSEQ multiplex PCR; TCRdb's copy keeps in-frame clones and lacks some. The sample contains roughly 200,000 clones, 84% of which appear only once. Source material: PBMCs. The receptors here all came from a woman younger than 30 in good health and CMV-seropositive. Each CDR3 is given with its conserved first and last residue. A D gene is named only where the DNA matches it firmly. Expanded clones are given a class, and other clones once, few, many or no size at all.

>.|TRBV7-2|TRBJ1-2|few
TGTGCCAGCAGCTCCCCGGGGGGAGGTGGCTACACCTTC
CASSSPGGGGYTF
>.|TRBV9|TRBJ1-2|.
TGTGCCAGCGGGAGTTCCGGTGAATATGGCTACACCTTC
CASGSSGEYGYTF
>TRBD1|TRBV6-5|TRBJ2-7|.
TGTGCCAGCAATCCCGGGACAGGGGGTTCTTGGGAGCAGTACTTC
CASNPGTGGSWEQYF
>TRBD1|TRBV7-8|TRBJ1-6|.
TGTGCCAGCAGCTCTACTCAAGGGACAGGGGCTTCACCCCTCCACTTT
CASSSTQGTGASPLHF
>.|TRBV15|TRBJ1-1|.
TGTGCCACCAGCACGCTGGGAGGTTTGGCTGAAGCTTTCTTT
CATSTLGGLAEAFF
>.|TRBV13|TRBJ2-7|.
TGTGCCAGCAGCTTAGGCCTGCGGGGGCTTAACGAGCAGTACTTC
CASSLGLRGLNEQYF
>TRBD1|TRBV5-1|TRBJ1-1|.
TGCGCCAGCAGCTCTAGGGGGCTCGACACTGAAGCTTTCTTT
CASSSRGLDTEAFF
>.|TRBV11-2|TRBJ2-7|.
TGTGCCAGCAGCTTTGGGGGACAACACTCCTACGAGCAGTACTTC
CASSFGGQHSYEQYF
>.|TRBV11-2|TRBJ2-2|.
TGTGCCAGCAGCTTAGAGGGTCAGGGGTTCGGGGAGCTGTTTTTT
CASSLEGQGFGELFF
>TRBD1|TRBV6-5|TRBJ1-1|.
TGTGCCAGCAGTTACTCCGGGACAGGATCATGGGGGGCTTTCTTT
CASSYSGTGSWGAFF
>.|TRBV29-1|TRBJ2-5|.
TGCAGCGCCAGAACGGCAGGGTACCAAGAGACCCAGTACTTC
CSARTAGYQETQYF
>.|TRBV6-6|TRBJ1-5|.
TGTGCCAGCAGTCCAGACAGAATTACGTCTCCCCAGCATTTT
CASSPDRITSPQHF
>.|TRBV5-1|TRBJ2-3|few
TGCGCCAGCAGCTTTTTCGGGGTCACAGATACGCAGTATTTT
CASSFFGVTDTQYF
>.|TRBV5-5|TRBJ1-2|.
TGTGCCAGCAGCTTTCCAAGTAGGGAGGGCTATGGCTACACCTTC
CASSFPSREGYGYTF
>.|TRBV5-4|TRBJ1-1|.
TGTGCCAGCAGCCCCGGACAGAACATGAACACTGAAGCTTTCTTT
CASSPGQNMNTEAFF
>TRBD1|TRBV5-4|TRBJ2-1|.
TGTGCCAGCAGCTTGCTACAGGGGGTGTACAATGAGCAGTTCTTC
CASSLLQGVYNEQFF
>.|TRBV6-5|TRBJ1-2|once
TGTGCCAGCAGTTTTCCGGGATCCCATGGCTACACCTTC
CASSFPGSHGYTF
>TRBD1|TRBV18|TRBJ2-1|.
TGTGCCAGCTCGCGGGACCGGGACAGGCTTTACAATGAGCAGTTCTTC
CASSRDRDRLYNEQFF
>TRBD2|TRBV7-8|TRBJ2-1|.
TGTGCCAGCAGCTTAGGGGAAATCGGGGGGAATGAGCAGTTCTTC
CASSLGEIGGNEQFF
>.|TRBV6-1|TRBJ2-1|.
TGTGCCAGCAGTGGAGTTCGCGATGAGCAGTTCTTC
CASSGVRDEQFF
>.|TRBV5-6|TRBJ1-3|.
TGTGCCAGCGGGAGCGGCGGAAAACTCACCGGGATCTCTGGAAACACCATATATTTT
CASGSGGKLTGISGNTIYF
>TRBD2|TRBV29-1|TRBJ2-7|.
TGCAGCGTTGAAGCCCGTGGGCAAGCGGGGGGGATTTACGAGCAGTACTTC
CSVEARGQAGGIYEQYF
>.|TRBV6-5|TRBJ1-3|.
TGTGCCAGCAGTGCAGACAGGACGTCTGGAAACACCATATATTTT
CASSADRTSGNTIYF
>TRBD1|TRBV5-1|TRBJ2-2|.
TGCGCCAGCAGCTTGGTAGGGGGCTCGAACACCGGGGAGCTGTTTTTT
CASSLVGGSNTGELFF
>.|TRBV7-8|TRBJ1-1|.
TGTGCCAGCAGCTCCGGGAACGTGGACACTGAAGCTTTCTTT
CASSSGNVDTEAFF
>TRBD2|TRBV5-1|TRBJ2-2|.
TGCGCCAGCAGCAGGGTCCCTAGCGGGGGGTCTAAGAACACCGGGGAGCTGTTTTTT
CASSRVPSGGSKNTGELFF
>.|TRBV5-4|TRBJ1-4|.
TGTGCCAGCAGCAAGACAACGGATGAAAAACTGTTTTTT
CASSKTTDEKLFF
>.|TRBV9|TRBJ1-3|.
TGTGCCAGCAGTGACAGCTCTGGAAACACCATATATTTT
CASSDSSGNTIYF
>.|TRBV7-2|TRBJ2-5|.
TGTGCCAGCAGCCGAGGGCTCCAAGAGACCCAGTACTTC
CASSRGLQETQYF
>TRBD1|TRBV6-5|TRBJ2-7|.
TGTGCCAGCAGTTGGGGACAGACACTCTACGAGCAGTACTTC
CASSWGQTLYEQYF
>.|TRBV27|TRBJ1-6|.
TGTGCCAGCAGTCCAACCGGACAGCAGAATTCACCCCTCCACTTT
CASSPTGQQNSPLHF
>.|TRBV18|TRBJ2-7|.
TGTGCCAGCTCACCCCCCTCTATGAGCTCCTACGAGCAGTACTTC
CASSPPSMSSYEQYF
>.|TRBV9|TRBJ2-1|.
TGTGCCAGCAGCGCCGACCAGGGGTTGGGGGTTAATGAGCAGTTCTTC
CASSADQGLGVNEQFF
>.|TRBV6-5|TRBJ2-7|.
TGTGCCAGCAGCCCCATGAGCACCCCCGGCTACGAGCAGTACTTC
CASSPMSTPGYEQYF
>.|TRBV5-1|TRBJ1-2|.
TGCGCCAGCAGCCCCACGGACAGAACCTATGGCTACACCTTC
CASSPTDRTYGYTF
>.|TRBV4-1|TRBJ1-2|.
TGCGCCAGCAGCCAGGTCGGCAGGCCGCCCTATGGCTACACCTTC
CASSQVGRPPYGYTF
>TRBD1|TRBV27|TRBJ1-1|.
TGTGCCAGCAGTTTATCGACAGGGGGCTCTGAAGCTTTCTTT
CASSLSTGGSEAFF
>TRBD1|TRBV9|TRBJ2-1|.
TGTGCCAGCAGTGAAGGGGACAGGTTAGAATATGAGCAGTTCTTC
CASSEGDRLEYEQFF
>TRBD1|TRBV6-1|TRBJ1-1|.
TGTGCCAGCAGTGAAACCAGGGGGCGTGAAGCTTTCTTT
CASSETRGREAFF
>TRBD2|TRBV29-1|TRBJ2-7|.
TGCAGCGTTGATGGGGGGGACTCCTACGAGCAGTACTTC
CSVDGGDSYEQYF
>TRBD2|TRBV7-2|TRBJ2-3|.
TGTGCCAGCAGCCCAGGACTAGCGGGGGGCACAGATACGCAGTATTTT
CASSPGLAGGTDTQYF
>.|TRBV27|TRBJ1-2|.
TGTGCCAGCGGCCGGACAGTGTCTTTAAACTATGGCTACACCTTC
CASGRTVSLNYGYTF
>TRBD2|TRBV7-6|TRBJ2-3|.
TGTGCCAGCAGTTCACCGGGACTAGCGGGGTCACCTCGCGGGGGGCAGTATTTT
CASSSPGLAGSPRGGQYF
>.|TRBV5-1|TRBJ2-7|.
TGCGCCAGCAGCGCCCCCGGGTCTACCTACGAGCAGTACTTC
CASSAPGSTYEQYF
>TRBD1|TRBV10-3|TRBJ1-2|.
TGTGCCATCAGTGAGTCAGGGACAGGGCCCTATGGCTACACCTTC
CAISESGTGPYGYTF
>.|TRBV7-2|TRBJ1-2|.
TGTGCCAGCAGCATGACGGGACAACGCACTTACGCCAACTATGGCTACACCTTC
CASSMTGQRTYANYGYTF
>TRBD1|TRBV27|TRBJ2-4|.
TGTGCCAGCAGTTTAAAGGGGGCAAACATTCAGTACTTC
CASSLKGANIQYF
>.|TRBV7-9|TRBJ1-1|.
TGTGCCAGCAGCCCCCCGGCGGGGGTTAACACTGAAGCTTTCTTT
CASSPPAGVNTEAFF
>.|TRBV2|TRBJ2-5|.
TGTGCCAGCAGAGTAGCGTTAGAGACCCAGTACTTC
CASRVALETQYF
>TRBD1|TRBV25-1|TRBJ2-7|.
TGTGCCAGCAGACAGGGGAACGTCTACGAGCAGTACTTC
CASRQGNVYEQYF
>.|TRBV5-1|TRBJ1-1|.
TGCGCCAGCAGCTTGGCCGGAGTGACTGAAGCTTTCTTT
CASSLAGVTEAFF
>.|TRBV25-1|TRBJ2-7|.
TGTGCCAGCTCCCGTCTCGACGAGCAGTACTTC
CASSRLDEQYF
>TRBD2|TRBV15|TRBJ2-3|.
TGTGCCACCAGCAGCTACCCGCGGGGGGCAGATACGCAGTATTTT
CATSSYPRGADTQYF
>TRBD1|TRBV2|TRBJ1-2|.
TGTGCCAGCAGTGAACCCCGGACAGGGAATAACTATGGCTACACCTTC
CASSEPRTGNNYGYTF